The clone carrying this T cell receptor (beta chain) was seen a few times. The record originates from a study of blood T cell repertoires in COVID-19. For the study at large: The United States, Italy and Spain supplied acute and convalescent COVID-19 samples. From T cells, B-cell-depleted T cells, or PBMCs came the material, which was cDNA or gDNA.

Trimming took off 3 bases at V and 2 bases at J, with 7 bases between the two ends. The CDR3 spans 13 residues. Germline CDR1 is SGHNT and CDR2 is YENEEA. As originally analysed: Counts of nucleated cells, estimated from reference gene primer amplification, were obtained. Data came from immunoSEQ multiplex PCR; TCRdb stores just in-frame clones and leaves some out. V and J calls and clone size are given by that table; D and trimming were obtained from the DNA. The table records some 45,000 clones, approximately 80% of them present only once. Sequenced material: peripheral blood. This sequence originates from a man between 65 and 85 years old with acute or convalescent COVID-19. The V call is TRBV11-3, the J call TRBJ1-1, with D uncertain. The CDR3 coding sequence is TGTGCCAGCAGCTTGGAGGAAAACACTGAAGCTTTCTTT. Translation gives CASSLEENTEAFF.